This passage covers 32 T cell receptor beta chains from one sample sequenced in a study of long-term antiretroviral therapy in people with HIV. Researchers ran immunoSEQ v3.0 at survey level. Only in-frame clones appear in the TCRdb table, and some are missing; sequencing was by immunoSEQ multiplex PCR. This table holds 45,000 to 50,000 clones, around four fifths found once. The material was unsorted PBMCs, obtained 0.8 years after starting antiretroviral therapy. Receptors were obtained from a woman younger than 30 with HIV.

The chain carries TRBV19 and TRBJ2-3; D unresolved. The CDR3 is made up of 15 amino acids. CDR1 is LNHDA, CDR2 SQIVND, per germline (reference sequence). Trimming shortened V by 11 bases and J by 4 bases, and 22 bases separated the two germline ends. The CDR3 nucleotides read TGTGCCCGATTAGACTCGAGGTTCTCGGCAGATACGCAGTATTTT. As protein: CARLDSRFSADTQYF.

The chain recombines TRBV28 with TRBJ2-2, with 7 bases that match TRBD1. V shed 5 bases and J 5 bases; nucleotides not matched to a gene: 17. Per the germline V gene, CDR1 is MDHEN and CDR2 is SYDVKM. The CDR3 loop spans 18 amino acids. Here the CDR3 DNA reads TGTGCCAGCAGTCCCAGACTCAGGGGGAACAAGTTAACCGGGGAGCTGTTTTTT. Its protein product is CASSPRLRGNKLTGELFF.

This clone was seen only a few times. The chain carries TRBV7-2 and TRBJ2-7; possibly TRBD2 for D (5 bases). There are 11 residues in the CDR3. Germline loops: CDR1 SGHTA, CDR2 FQGNSA. The V and J ends lost 4 bases and 6 bases respectively, with 7 bases between them. The CDR3, as DNA: TGTGCCAGCAGCTGGAGGTTCGAGCAGTACTTC. This gives the protein CASSWRFEQYF.

J is TRBJ2-7 and V is TRBV7-9; D gene unclear. Germline values: CDR1 SEHNR, CDR2 FQNEAQ (reference sequence). The length of the CDR3 is 13 residues. The V and J ends lost 1 base and 5 bases respectively, with 9 bases between them. This CDR3 reads CASSLEAPNEQYF. In DNA, the CDR3 is TGTGCCAGCAGCTTAGAAGCACCCAACGAGCAGTACTTC.

The rearrangement uses TRBV5-1 and TRBJ2-3; D not certain. The germline V and J ends were trimmed by 7 bases and 2 bases, with 17 bases remaining between them. CDR3 length: 15 amino acids. Germline CDR1 and CDR2: SGHRS and YFSETQ. The chain's CDR3 is CASALEGPDTDTQYF. CDR3 DNA sequence: TGCGCCAGCGCCTTAGAAGGACCAGACACAGATACGCAGTATTTT. The whole variable domain, filled in from reference TRBV5-1 and TRBJ2-3, reads KAGVTQTPRYLIKTRGQQVTLSCSPISGHRSVSWYQQTPGQGLQFLFEYFSETQRNKGNFPGRFSGRQFSNSRSEMNVSTLELGDSALYLCASALEGPDTDTQYFGPGTRLTVL.

This clone appeared once. V gene TRBV23-1 combines with J gene TRBJ2-1; D might be TRBD1 or TRBD2, each matching 5 bases. TRBV23-1 is an ORF, and what it does is uncertain. The CDR3 is made up of 17 amino acids. Trimming left V 1 base short and J 0 bases short, with 13 bases between. DNA for the CDR3: TGCGCCAGCAGTCAATGGGGCGGGCAGAGCTCCTACAATGAGCAGTTCTTC. Its protein product is CASSQWGGQSSYNEQFF.

The rearrangement uses TRBV28 and TRBJ2-7; the D gene could be TRBD1 or TRBD2 (5 bases each). Per germline, CDR1 MDHEN and CDR2 SYDVKM. Trimming shortened V by 5 bases and J by 7 bases, and 18 bases separated the two germline ends. The CDR3 spans 14 residues. The CDR3 spells CASSPPGEGEEQYF. The CDR3 DNA follows: TGTGCCAGCAGTCCGCCCGGGGAAGGGGAGGAGCAGTACTTC.

The chain couples TRBV4-1 to TRBJ2-7; 7 bases line up with TRBD2. Germline CDR1 reads MGHRA; CDR2 reads YSYEKL. J gave up 4 bases and V 0 bases, and 9 bases lay outside the gene matches. The CDR3 consists of 16 residues. The CDR3 coding sequence is TGCGCCAGCAGCCAAGAAAGAGAAAGCGGGATATACGAGCAGTACTTC. This encodes CASSQERESGIYEQYF.

CDR3 in amino acids: CASSWESGFSYEQYF. CDR3 DNA: TGTGCCAGCAGTTGGGAGTCGGGGTTTTCCTACGAGCAGTACTTC. The chain uses TRBV27 and TRBJ2-7; D is possibly TRBD2 (5 bases). The CDR3 spans 15 residues. Trimming took 4 bases from V and 1 from J, leaving 14 bases between them. Germline values: CDR1 MNHEY, CDR2 SMNVEV (reference sequence).

A remark on this clone: One end of the junction does not line up with germline, which may come from a read error. V and J are TRBV28 and TRBJ2-4; D is possibly TRBD1 (7 bases). This CDR3 is 11 amino acids long. Germline loops: CDR1 MDHEN, CDR2 SYDVKM. This chain's CDR3 is CASSLEGQWDF. CDR3 bases: TGTGCCAGCAGTTTGGAGGGACAGTGGGACTTC.

The rearrangement uses TRBV19 and TRBJ2-3, with D unclear. The CDR3 covers 14 residues. Trimming removed 0 bases at V and 0 bases at J, with 4 bases between. The V gene's germline CDR1 is LNHDA and CDR2 SQIVND (reference sequence). For the CDR3, the DNA is TGTGCCAGTAGTATAGAGGCTAGCACAGATACGCAGTATTTT. Its translation is CASSIEASTDTQYF. Drawing the rest from reference TRBV19 and TRBJ2-3, the complete variable domain is DGGITQSPKYLFRKEGQNVTLSCEQNLNHDAMYWYRQDPGQGLRLIYYSQIVNDFQKGDIAEGYSVSREKKESFPLTVTSAQKNPTAFYLCASSIEASTDTQYFGPGTRLTVL.

The chain employs TRBV7-3 and TRBJ2-1; the match to TRBD2 covers 9 bases. This CDR3 contains 17 residues. J was trimmed by 7 bases and V by 7 bases; bases with no gene match: 17. CDR1 SGHTA and CDR2 FQGTGA come from the germline V gene. CDR3 DNA sequence: TGTGCCAGCACCCCATCATCCTCCAGGACTAGCGTGAATGAGCAGTTCTTC. It yields the protein CASTPSSSRTSVNEQFF. Combining the CDR3 with reference TRBV7-3 and TRBJ2-1 gives the whole variable domain GAGVSQTPSNKVTEKGKYVELRCDPISGHTALYWYRQSLGQGPEFLIYFQGTGAADDSGLPNDRFFAVRPEGSVSTLKIQRTERGDSAVYLCASTPSSSRTSVNEQFFGPGTRLTVL.

The J gene is TRBJ2-2, the V gene TRBV5-1; D possibly corresponds to TRBD2 (7 bases). The CDR3 has 18 residues. Looked up from germline, CDR1 is SGHRS and CDR2 is YFSETQ. Trimming left V 2 bases short and J 3 bases short, with 20 bases between. This chain's CDR3 is CASSFRGGGAVDTGELFF. CDR3 in DNA: TGCGCCAGCAGCTTTCGAGGAGGGGGGGCCGTGGACACCGGGGAGCTGTTTTTT. The variable domain in full, with the rest retrieved from reference TRBV5-1 and TRBJ2-2, is KAGVTQTPRYLIKTRGQQVTLSCSPISGHRSVSWYQQTPGQGLQFLFEYFSETQRNKGNFPGRFSGRQFSNSRSEMNVSTLELGDSALYLCASSFRGGGAVDTGELFFGEGSRLTVL.

This chain joins TRBV18 and TRBJ1-1, with a tentative D call TRBD1 (6 bases). Germline CDR1 reads KGHSH; CDR2 reads LQKENI. CDR3 length: 16 residues. Trimming stripped 6 bases from V and 1 base from J, with 18 bases between. As DNA, the CDR3 is TGTGCCAGCTCTCCTACCCGGTCGGACAGGAACACTGAAGCTTTCTTT. This codes for CASSPTRSDRNTEAFF.

This chain links TRBV9 with TRBJ2-3; 7 nucleotides align to TRBD1. The germline gives CDR1 SGDLS, CDR2 YYNGEE. V lost 2 bases, J lost 5 bases, and 8 bases stayed unmatched. The CDR3 is 15 amino acids. The CDR3 nucleotides are TGTGCCAGCAGCGTTCCTAGGACAGGCGGAGATACGCAGTATTTT. Its protein is CASSVPRTGGDTQYF.

The chain employs TRBV4-3 and TRBJ2-7, with TRBD1 matching over 7 bases. The germline gives CDR1 LGHNA, CDR2 YSLEER. V lost 4 bases, J lost 5 bases, and 14 bases stayed unmatched. The CDR3 is 16 residues long. In DNA, the CDR3 is TGCGCCAGCAGCCGAAGTGTCGGACAGGAATCGGACGAGCAGTACTTC. Translating gives CASSRSVGQESDEQYF.

The CDR3 reads CASSSGYYEQYF. CDR3 bases: TGTGCCAGCAGCTCCGGATACTACGAGCAGTACTTC. V and J are TRBV11-2 and TRBJ2-7; D gene uncertain. V was shortened by 4 bases and J by 3 bases, with 7 bases between the two germline ends. The germline V gene has CDR1 SGHAT and CDR2 FQNNGV. This CDR3 has 12 amino acids. Complete variable domain (other parts from reference TRBV11-2 and TRBJ2-7): EAGVAQSPRYKIIEKRQSVAFWCNPISGHATLYWYQQILGQGPKLLIQFQNNGVVDDSQLPKDRFSAERLKGVDSTLKIQPAKLEDSAVYLCASSSGYYEQYFGPGTRLTVT.

This chain links TRBV18 with TRBJ2-2, with 12 bases lining up with TRBD1. Germline V lookup: CDR1 KGHSH, CDR2 LQKENI. With 3 bases clipped from V and 7 bases from J, the junction kept 15 bases outside the gene matches. The CDR3 runs 19 residues. The CDR3: CASSPQVTGTGGAIGELFF. The DNA for the CDR3 is TGTGCCAGCTCACCCCAGGTCACCGGGACAGGGGGCGCGATCGGGGAGCTGTTTTTT.

A remark on this clone: Compared with germline, one end of the junction differs, possibly owing to a read error. Other nucleotide sequences in the sample specify the same CDR3. The V and J genes are TRBV9 and TRBJ2-3; D tentatively fits TRBD1 or TRBD2 (5 bases each). CDR1 and CDR2 from the germline V gene are SGDLS and YYNGEE. The CDR3 covers 16 residues. CDR3 bases: TGTGCCAGCAGCTACCTCGGGGCTCCAAGCACGGATACGCAGTATTTT. Amino acid sequence: CASSYLGAPSTDTQYF.

This clone appeared a few times. The chain employs TRBV19 and TRBJ2-5; unclear D gene. The CDR3 runs to 16 residues. V was clipped by 4 bases and J by 4 bases, with 19 bases between them. Germline V CDR1 and CDR2: LNHDA, SQIVND (reference sequence). As DNA, the CDR3 is TGTGCCAGTAGTACGGACGGCGGAGTTACTGGAGAGACCCAGTACTTC. This codes for CASSTDGGVTGETQYF.

This chain connects TRBV9 to TRBJ1-1, with TRBD1 matching 10 bases. This CDR3 is built from 16 residues. V shed 3 bases and J 5 bases; nucleotides not matched to a gene: 10. CDR1 is SGDLS and CDR2 is YYNGEE in the germline V gene. CDR3 region: CASSAGDRGIRTEAFF. The CDR3 DNA follows: TGTGCCAGCAGCGCCGGGGACAGGGGTATAAGGACTGAAGCTTTCTTT.

This chain uses TRBV27 with TRBJ2-3, with TRBD2 matching over 7 bases. CDR1 MNHEY and CDR2 SMNVEV come from the germline V gene (reference sequence). Trimming took 4 bases from V and 0 from J; bases not matched to a gene: 4. The CDR3 is 15 amino acids. The CDR3 loop is CASSSYSGSTDTQYF. The CDR3 DNA follows: TGTGCCAGCAGTTCCTATAGCGGGAGCACAGATACGCAGTATTTT.

V usage is TRBV6-4 and J usage is TRBJ2-1; D is possibly TRBD1 (5 bases). Trimming cost V 4 bases and J 0 bases, with 7 bases left between them. The CDR3 is made up of 14 amino acids. Germline V lookup: CDR1 MRHNA, CDR2 SNTAGT. The CDR3 DNA is TGTGCCAGCAGTGGCCAGGGCTCCTACAATGAGCAGTTCTTC. This sequence encodes CASSGQGSYNEQFF.

This clone was seen just once. The rearrangement links TRBV27 to TRBJ2-1; 12 bases align to TRBD2. Germline CDR1 is MNHEY and CDR2 is SMNVEV (reference sequence). The CDR3 is 14 residues long. V lost 5 bases and J lost 8; bases outside the gene matches: 4. The CDR3 is CASSTSGGLYEQFF. DNA of the CDR3: TGTGCCAGCAGTACTAGCGGGGGGCTCTATGAGCAGTTCTTC.

The chain carries TRBV25-1 and TRBJ1-2, with 8 bases lining up with TRBD1. The CDR3 runs 14 residues. Germline V gene data show CDR1 as MGHDK and CDR2 as SYGVNS. Trimming cost V 2 bases and J 4 bases; bases outside gene matches: 3. CDR3 loop: CASSELGQGYGYTF. The DNA of the CDR3 is TGTGCCAGCAGTGAACTTGGACAGGGCTATGGCTACACCTTC.

The J gene is TRBJ1-2, the V gene TRBV14; D gene unclear. CDR3 length: 14 amino acids. Between the trimmed V and J ends, which lost 1 base and 4 bases, there was a span of 10 bases. Germline lookup yields CDR1 SGHDN and CDR2 FVKESK. CDR3: CASSQGAWVYGYTF. In nucleotides, the CDR3 is TGTGCCAGCAGCCAAGGGGCCTGGGTCTATGGCTACACCTTC.

The rearrangement joins TRBV7-2 to TRBJ2-3; D might be TRBD2 (6 bases). The CDR3 runs to 15 residues. CDR1 is SGHTA, CDR2 FQGNSA, per germline. V was shortened by 2 bases and J by 2 bases, with 11 bases between the two germline ends. Here the CDR3 reads CASSLFGTATDTQYF. For the CDR3, the DNA is TGTGCCAGCAGCTTATTTGGGACTGCCACAGATACGCAGTATTTT.

The chain recombines TRBV2 with TRBJ2-7, with 7 nucleotides matching TRBD1. CDR3 length equals 14 residues. CDR1 is SNHLY, CDR2 FYNNEI, per germline. V dropped 5 bases and J dropped 1; count of bases not matched to a gene: 5. The CDR3 reads CASSHPGQSYEQYF. CDR3 DNA: TGTGCCAGCAGTCACCCGGGACAGTCCTACGAGCAGTACTTC.

The table lists this clone with a few counts. The chain carries TRBV2 and TRBJ2-7; no definite D call. The V end was cut by 9 bases, the J end by 5 bases, with 11 bases between. Germline V gene sequence: CDR1 SNHLY, CDR2 FYNNEI. CDR3 length: 11 residues. DNA of the CDR3: TGTGCCAGAGCAGGCCGCGACGAGCAGTACTTC. Translating gives CARAGRDEQYF.

The chain links TRBV7-9 to TRBJ1-4, with a possible D match to TRBD1 (5 bases). V was cut by 1 base and J by 7 bases, with 10 bases left in between. The CDR3 spans 14 residues. The germline V gene has CDR1 SEHNR and CDR2 FQNEAQ (reference sequence). CDR3 region: CASSLVQGGEKLFF. For the CDR3, the DNA is TGTGCCAGCAGCTTAGTGCAGGGAGGTGAAAAACTGTTTTTT.

The chain is built from TRBV4-3 and TRBJ2-1, with D possibly being TRBD1 (5 bases). Germline V gene lookup returns CDR1 LGHNA and CDR2 YSLEER. The V gene lost 3 bases and the J gene lost 9 bases, with 9 bases spanning the gap. The CDR3 is 12 residues long. The CDR3 DNA follows: TGCGCCAGCAGCCAGACAGTAACTGAGCAGTTCTTC. Its protein product is CASSQTVTEQFF.

The chain employs TRBV4-2 and TRBJ2-3, with 11 nucleotides matching TRBD2. Germline V gene sequence: CDR1 LGHNA, CDR2 YNFKEQ. The CDR3 sequence is 17 residues long. V dropped 2 bases and J dropped 1; count of bases not matched to a gene: 5. CDR3 loop: CASSQFQGLAGTDTQYF. The CDR3 DNA is TGTGCCAGCAGCCAATTTCAGGGACTAGCGGGCACAGATACGCAGTATTTT.